These T cell receptor beta chains were read from a single sample in a study of T-cell reconstitution after alpha-beta-depleted transplantation in children. TCRdb re-analysed the PCR reads in MiXCR, keeping a single row per CDR3 protein. The sample includes more than 200,000 distinct CDR3 sequences, approximately 9.9% of them seen just once. The sequences come from PBMCs from the stem cell graft donor, collected from the stem cell graft. The receptors shown here come from a human donor who donated a stem cell graft to a child with SCID. The CDR3 runs from the conserved cysteine through the conserved F or W. Fields, in order: CDR3 length, V gene, clone size, J gene, D gene, CDR3 protein, CDR3 DNA. D genes are given only for firm matches. Clone size, where shown, is once, few, many, or a class for clones that have expanded.

>14|TRBV12-3/TRBV12-4|many|TRBJ1-2|.
CASSSSTKGHGYTF
TGTGCCAGCAGTTCCTCCACCAAAGGCCATGGCTACACCTTC
>14|TRBV29-1|many|TRBJ2-7|.
CSVTSGYGSYEQYF
TGCAGCGTTACTTCGGGGTACGGTTCCTACGAGCAGTACTTC
>15|TRBV5-5|.|TRBJ2-7|.
CASSLAGRQTYEQYF
TGTGCCAGCAGCTTGGCAGGCAGACAGACCTACGAGCAGTACTTC
>15|TRBV9|many|TRBJ2-1|.
CASSVFGMVGNEQFF
TGTGCCAGCAGCGTATTCGGTATGGTGGGGAATGAGCAGTTCTTC
>14|TRBV20-1|many|TRBJ2-1|TRBD2
CSARDRGGFNEQFF
TGCAGTGCTAGAGACCGCGGGGGATTCAATGAGCAGTTCTTC
>18|TRBV5-5|many|TRBJ2-1|TRBD1
CASRQLQGPYGSYNEQFF
TGTGCCAGCAGACAACTACAGGGGCCTTACGGCTCCTACAATGAGCAGTTCTTC
>14|TRBV12-3/TRBV12-4|many|TRBJ2-1|TRBD1
CASSLRDRGREQFF
TGTGCCAGCAGTTTGAGGGACAGGGGGCGTGAGCAGTTCTTC
>17|TRBV12-3/TRBV12-4|.|TRBJ2-2|TRBD1
CASSSSDRGLNTGELFF
TGTGCCAGCAGCTCTTCAGACAGGGGTCTGAACACCGGGGAGCTGTTTTTT
>13|TRBV7-7|many|TRBJ2-7|.
CASSFSPNYEQYF
TGTGCCAGCAGCTTTTCCCCGAATTACGAGCAGTACTTC
>14|TRBV5-1|many|TRBJ1-1|TRBD1
CASRLSLGTGEAFF
TGCGCCAGCAGGCTTTCCTTAGGGACAGGTGAAGCTTTCTTT
>16|TRBV3-1|many|TRBJ1-5|.
CASSQGSARSGQPQHF
TGTGCCAGCAGCCAAGGGTCGGCGAGATCGGGTCAGCCCCAGCATTTT
>15|TRBV20-1|many|TRBJ2-3|TRBD1
CSASLSQGVGDTQYF
TGCAGTGCTAGTCTGAGCCAGGGGGTGGGCGATACGCAGTATTTT
>15|TRBV12-3/TRBV12-4|.|TRBJ1-2|TRBD1
CASSSGTGVAIGYTF
TGTGCCAGCAGTTCCGGGACAGGAGTGGCTATTGGCTACACCTTC
>19|TRBV12-3/TRBV12-4|.|TRBJ2-1|TRBD2
CTSSLAWVRGVEVYNEQFF
TGTACCAGCAGTTTAGCGTGGGTTCGGGGGGTAGAGGTCTACAATGAGCAGTTCTTC
>15|TRBV25-1|.|TRBJ2-5|.
CASSEGLRGLETHYF
TGTGCCAGCAGTGAAGGGTTGCGAGGATTAGAGACCCACTACTTC
>14|TRBV5-5|few|TRBJ2-3|.
CASSFSSYTDTQYF
TGTGCCAGCAGCTTTTCGAGCTACACAGATACGCAGTATTTT
>15|TRBV20-1|many|TRBJ1-5|.
CSARGVRDGEQPQHF
TGCAGTGCTAGGGGGGTCAGAGACGGTGAACAGCCCCAGCATTTT
>11|TRBV20-1|many|TRBJ1-1|.
CSAQISSEAFF
TGCAGTGCCCAGATCTCTAGTGAAGCTTTCTTT
>15|TRBV6-5|many|TRBJ1-2|.
CASSYSHLGRSGYTF
TGTGCCAGCAGTTACTCGCATTTAGGCAGGAGTGGCTACACCTTC
>13|TRBV5-5|many|TRBJ2-5|.
CASSGDLPETQYF
TGTGCCAGCAGCGGGGACTTACCAGAGACCCAGTACTTC
>17|TRBV20-1|many|TRBJ2-2|.
CSAFNRRGMVKTGELFF
TGCAGTGCCTTCAACCGCAGGGGTATGGTTAAGACCGGGGAGCTGTTTTTT
>12|TRBV7-9|many|TRBJ1-4|.
CASSLASEKLFF
TGTGCCAGCAGCTTAGCGTCCGAAAAACTGTTTTTT
>15|TRBV5-1|many|TRBJ2-1|.
CASSLALDKGSEQFF
TGCGCCAGCAGCTTGGCCCTGGACAAGGGCAGTGAGCAGTTCTTC
>15|TRBV12-3/TRBV12-4|few|TRBJ1-5|.
CASSLALGFNQPQHF
TGTGCCAGCAGTTTAGCGCTTGGATTCAATCAGCCCCAGCATTTT
>15|TRBV7-8|many|TRBJ2-7|TRBD2
CASSLVWEGGYEQYF
TGTGCCAGCAGCTTAGTGTGGGAGGGTGGCTACGAGCAGTACTTC
>13|TRBV6-1|many|TRBJ2-3|.
CASRVTVGDTQYF
TGTGCCAGCAGGGTGACAGTTGGAGATACGCAGTATTTT
>14|TRBV5-1|many|TRBJ2-7|.
CASSLQGKVSEQYF
TGCGCCAGCAGCCTCCAGGGCAAAGTATCCGAGCAGTACTTC
>16|TRBV4-2|many|TRBJ2-3|TRBD2
CASSQGTSGGADTQYF
TGTGCCAGCAGCCAGGGTACTAGCGGGGGTGCAGATACGCAGTATTTT
>15|TRBV15|many|TRBJ1-1|TRBD1
CATSVRQGIDTEAFF
TGTGCCACCAGCGTACGACAGGGGATAGACACTGAAGCTTTCTTT
>13|TRBV20-1|many|TRBJ1-2|.
CSAVRDGFGGYTF
TGCAGTGCTGTGCGCGACGGCTTCGGGGGCTACACCTTC
>15|TRBV5-1|few|TRBJ2-3|TRBD1
CASSLGQGRGDTQYF
TGCGCCAGCAGCTTGGGACAGGGCCGGGGAGATACGCAGTATTTT
>15|TRBV4-1|many|TRBJ1-1|TRBD1
CASSRDGTGRTEAFF
TGCGCCAGCAGCCGTGATGGGACAGGGAGGACTGAAGCTTTCTTT
>15|TRBV5-1|many|TRBJ1-5|.
CASSLRGEGNQPQHF
TGCGCCAGCAGCTTGAGGGGGGAGGGCAATCAGCCCCAGCATTTT
>16|TRBV5-1|many|TRBJ2-1|TRBD1
CASSFYSGTEINEQFF
TGCGCCAGCAGCTTCTACTCCGGGACAGAGATCAATGAGCAGTTCTTC
>17|TRBV5-6|many|TRBJ2-1|TRBD2
CASSFRLAGGSYNEQFF
TGTGCCAGCAGCTTTCGACTAGCGGGGGGCTCCTACAATGAGCAGTTCTTC
>15|TRBV27|many|TRBJ2-7|.
CASSLRGLGGYEQYF
TGTGCCAGCAGTTTGAGAGGACTAGGGGGGTACGAGCAGTACTTC
>10|TRBV20-1|many|TRBJ2-1|.
CSASDWIQFF
TGCAGTGCTTCGGACTGGATACAGTTCTTC
>14|TRBV9|many|TRBJ2-2|.
CASSVGPNTGELFF
TGTGCCAGCAGCGTGGGTCCAAACACCGGGGAGCTGTTTTTT
>13|TRBV20-1|many|TRBJ2-4|.
CSADKIAKNIQYF
TGCAGTGCCGATAAGATAGCCAAAAACATTCAGTACTTC
>14|TRBV29-1|.|TRBJ2-2|.
CSVMGLANTGELFF
TGCAGCGTTATGGGTCTAGCGAACACCGGGGAGCTGTTTTTT
>16|TRBV5-1|many|TRBJ2-1|TRBD1
CASSLGQGSSYNEQFF
TGCGCCAGCAGCTTGGGACAGGGGAGCTCCTACAATGAGCAGTTCTTC
>17|TRBV15|many|TRBJ2-3|TRBD1
CATSRSLGTGDTDTQYF
TGTGCCACCAGCAGGAGCCTGGGGACAGGGGACACAGATACGCAGTATTTT
>15|TRBV5-1|many|TRBJ1-3|.
CASSPGSDSGNTIYF
TGCGCCAGCAGCCCGGGGTCGGACTCTGGAAACACCATATATTTT
>14|TRBV14|many|TRBJ2-7|.
CASSQGYFSYEQYF
TGTGCCAGCAGCCAAGGATATTTCTCCTACGAGCAGTACTTC
>18|TRBV4-2|.|TRBJ2-1|TRBD2
CASSPQGEAGGSYNEQFF
TGTGCCAGCAGCCCGCAGGGAGAAGCGGGAGGCTCCTACAATGAGCAGTTCTTC
>15|TRBV27|.|TRBJ2-7|TRBD2
CASSTPSGGAYEQYF
TGTGCCAGCAGTACCCCTAGCGGGGGGGCCTACGAGCAGTACTTC
>16|TRBV20-1|many|TRBJ2-5|.
CSARDLLGPTEETQYF
TGCAGTGCTAGAGACCTACTAGGACCGACTGAAGAGACCCAGTACTTC
>16|TRBV9|many|TRBJ2-1|.
CASSVLGMSSYNEQFF
TGTGCCAGCAGCGTACTCGGGATGAGCTCCTACAATGAGCAGTTCTTC
>18|TRBV15|many|TRBJ2-3|TRBD1
CATSRDSLDRERTDTQYF
TGTGCCACCAGCAGAGATTCCCTAGACAGGGAGAGGACAGATACGCAGTATTTT
>16|TRBV11-1|many|TRBJ1-1|TRBD1
CASSLGQANMNTEAFF
TGTGCCAGCAGCTTGGGACAGGCTAACATGAACACTGAAGCTTTCTTT
>15|TRBV12-3/TRBV12-4|.|TRBJ1-2|.
CASSPPRGPNYGYTF
TGTGCCAGCAGCCCACCCCGGGGACCCAACTATGGCTACACCTTC
>14|TRBV5-1|many|TRBJ1-1|.
CASSKGPENTEAFF
TGCGCCAGCAGCAAGGGGCCTGAGAACACTGAAGCTTTCTTT
>13|TRBV5-1|many|TRBJ1-4|.
CASSRTPDEKLFF
TGCGCCAGCAGCCGGACACCCGATGAAAAACTGTTTTTT